The clone carrying this T cell receptor beta chain was seen only a few times. This entry is derived from a study of regulatory T cells in long-lasting Graves disease. Building of the TCR beta libraries involved iRepertoire HTBI primers and Arm-PCR of CDR3 regions. TCRdb re-called the multiplex PCR reads with MiXCR, one entry per CDR3 protein. The table has 410,000 or so distinct CDR3 sequences, 14% to 15% seen once. The time point: newly diagnosed GD, antithyroid drugs for less than 3 months. Scientists built the TCR library using RNA that was extracted from PBMCs. Per American Thyroid Association guidelines, Graves' disease was diagnosed. V lost 7 bases and J lost 8; bases outside the gene matches: 15. The germline CDR1 and CDR2 sequences are MNHNS and SASEGT. CDR3 length: 16 residues. This sample also appeared in a second study, on T cells in Graves' hyperthyroidism and ophthalmopathy.

The specimen was peripheral blood mononuclear cells (PBMCs), collected at new diagnosis, from a patient treated with antithyroid drugs. The chain joins TRBV6-1 to TRBJ2-1; TRBD2 aligns across 9 bases. The sequence derives from a woman aged 25 to 39 with Graves disease. The CDR3 nucleotides read TGTGCCAGCAAGTCAAGAGGCGGGACTAGCATGTATGAGCAGTTCTTC. Its protein is CASKSRGGTSMYEQFF.